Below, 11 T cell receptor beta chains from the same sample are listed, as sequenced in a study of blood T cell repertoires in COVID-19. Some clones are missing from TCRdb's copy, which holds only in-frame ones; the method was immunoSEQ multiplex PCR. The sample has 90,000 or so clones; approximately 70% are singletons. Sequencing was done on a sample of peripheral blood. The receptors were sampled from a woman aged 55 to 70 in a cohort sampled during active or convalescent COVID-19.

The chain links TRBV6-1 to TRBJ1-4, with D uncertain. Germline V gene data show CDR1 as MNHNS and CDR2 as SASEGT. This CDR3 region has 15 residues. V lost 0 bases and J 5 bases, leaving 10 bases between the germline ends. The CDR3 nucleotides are TGTGCCAGCAGTGAAGCGTGGGCTTTAAATGAAAAACTGTTTTTT. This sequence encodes CASSEAWALNEKLFF.

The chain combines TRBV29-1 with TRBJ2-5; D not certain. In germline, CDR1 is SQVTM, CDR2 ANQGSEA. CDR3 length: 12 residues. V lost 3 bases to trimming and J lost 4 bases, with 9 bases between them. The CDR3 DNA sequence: TGCAGCGTTGAGGGCAGTAGAGAGACCCAGTACTTC. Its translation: CSVEGSRETQYF.

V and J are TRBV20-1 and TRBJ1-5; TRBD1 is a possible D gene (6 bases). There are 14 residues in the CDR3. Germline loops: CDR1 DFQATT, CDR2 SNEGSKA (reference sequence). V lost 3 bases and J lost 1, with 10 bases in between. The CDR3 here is CSASIGQSNQPQHF. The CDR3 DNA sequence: TGCAGTGCTAGTATCGGACAGAGCAATCAGCCCCAGCATTTT.

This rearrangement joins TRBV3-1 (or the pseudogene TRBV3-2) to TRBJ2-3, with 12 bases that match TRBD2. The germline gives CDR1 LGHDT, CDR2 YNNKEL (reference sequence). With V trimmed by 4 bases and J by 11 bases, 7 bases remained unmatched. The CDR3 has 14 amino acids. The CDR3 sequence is CASSPSGGERGQYF. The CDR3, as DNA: TGTGCCAGCAGCCCTAGCGGGGGGGAGAGGGGGCAGTATTTT.

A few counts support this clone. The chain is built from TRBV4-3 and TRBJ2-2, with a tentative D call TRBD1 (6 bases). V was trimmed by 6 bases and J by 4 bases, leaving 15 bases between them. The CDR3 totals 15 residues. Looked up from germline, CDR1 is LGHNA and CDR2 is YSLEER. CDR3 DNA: TGCGCCAGCAGATACACAGGGTTGAGCACCGGGGAGCTGTTTTTT. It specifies CASRYTGLSTGELFF.

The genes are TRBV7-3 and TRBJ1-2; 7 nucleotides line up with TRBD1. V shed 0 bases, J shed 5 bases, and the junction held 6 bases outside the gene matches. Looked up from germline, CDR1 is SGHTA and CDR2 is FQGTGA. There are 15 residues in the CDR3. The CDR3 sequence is CASSLTRDSLYGYTF. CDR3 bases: TGTGCCAGCAGCTTAACCAGGGACAGCCTTTATGGCTACACCTTC.

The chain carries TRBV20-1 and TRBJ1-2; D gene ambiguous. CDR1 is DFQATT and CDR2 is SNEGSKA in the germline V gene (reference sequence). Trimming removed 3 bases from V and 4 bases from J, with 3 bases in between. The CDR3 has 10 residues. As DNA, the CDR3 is TGCAGTGCTAGTCTCTATGGCTACACCTTC. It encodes CSASLYGYTF.

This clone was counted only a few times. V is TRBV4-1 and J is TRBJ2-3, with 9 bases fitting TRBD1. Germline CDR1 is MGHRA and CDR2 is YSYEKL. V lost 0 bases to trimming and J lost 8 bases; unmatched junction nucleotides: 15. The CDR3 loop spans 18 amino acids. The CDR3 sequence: CASSQEGQGRLGDGTQYF. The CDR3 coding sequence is TGCGCCAGCAGCCAAGAGGGACAGGGCCGACTTGGGGATGGTACGCAGTATTTT.

The CDR3 sequence: CASSQVLPGLAEAFF. The CDR3 DNA is TGTGCCAGCAGCCAAGTCCTCCCAGGGTTGGCTGAAGCTTTCTTT. The chain is built from TRBV14 and TRBJ1-1; maybe TRBD1 (5 bases). The ends were cut back, 1 base at V and 6 bases at J, with 15 bases in the middle. In germline, CDR1 is SGHDN, CDR2 FVKESK. This CDR3 has 15 amino acids.

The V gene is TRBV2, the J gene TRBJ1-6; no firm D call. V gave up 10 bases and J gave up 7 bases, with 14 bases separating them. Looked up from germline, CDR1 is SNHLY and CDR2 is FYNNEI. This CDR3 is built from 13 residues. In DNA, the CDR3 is TGTGCCACCCACGAGGTTCCCAATTCACCCCTCCACTTT. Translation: CATHEVPNSPLHF.

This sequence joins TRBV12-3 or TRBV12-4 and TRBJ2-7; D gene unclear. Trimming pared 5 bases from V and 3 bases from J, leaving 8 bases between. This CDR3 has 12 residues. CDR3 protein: CASSHTFYEQYF. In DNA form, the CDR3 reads TGTGCCAGCAGTCATACATTCTACGAGCAGTACTTC.